The clone carrying this TCR beta chain has ten or more counts. Its antigen is unknown. With the read ending 3 residues before the CDR3 end, the germline J gene is used to fill in that end. TCRdb keeps only in-frame clones here, not all; method: immunoSEQ multiplex PCR. Recorded here are some 40,000 clones, none singletons. CDR1 and CDR2 (germline): SGHAT, FQNNGV. V trimming: 6 bases; J trimming: 4 bases; junction bases outside the gene matches: 3. This CDR3 has 14 amino acids. This specimen belongs to a study of T cell clonality in common variable immunodeficiency. Study-wide points: Shared TCRbeta clones were fewer between CVID subjects than controls. Patient heterogeneity in the CVID cohort limited correlations between repertoire features and clinical complications.

Caucasian heritage predominated among both patients and controls. The source of this sequence is a person aged 18 to 70 in good health. Sequenced: peripheral blood mononuclear cells. The gene calls are TRBV11-2 and TRBJ2-5, with TRBD2 matching over 12 bases. The CDR3 DNA, read in part, is TGTGCCAGCAGGTCACTAGCGGGGGGAGAGACC. This encodes CASRSLAGGET. The whole CDR3 protein reads CASRSLAGGETQYF. The variable domain in full, with the rest retrieved from reference TRBV11-2 and TRBJ2-5, is EAGVAQSPRYKIIEKRQSVAFWCNPISGHATLYWYQQILGQGPKLLIQFQNNGVVDDSQLPKDRFSAERLKGVDSTLKIQPAKLEDSAVYLCASRSLAGGETQYFGPGTRLLVL.